The clone carrying this T cell receptor beta chain was found many times. The antigen is not known. This specimen belongs to a study of CD8 T cells in ankylosing spondylitis. Study-wide results and caveats: In ankylosing spondylitis blood, a motif of fewer than 10 highly homologous TCR beta variants appeared characteristic. The study looked at matched synovial fluid samples from ankylosing spondylitis patients. Disease-linked clones were reported to be significantly enriched there.

This CDR3 has 12 amino acids. V lost 6 bases and J 7 bases, leaving 7 bases between the germline ends. From germline, CDR1 is KGHSH and CDR2 LQKENI. TCRdb itself ran the 5' RACE reads through MiXCR, one entry per CDR3 protein. Altogether around 490,000 distinct CDR3 sequences are present, about 5.2% being singletons, with the ten largest covering under 4.5%. The receptor comes from a male donor with ankylosing spondylitis. Sequencing was carried out using blood, either unsorted or a sorted T cell fraction (not recorded which). The chain has TRBV18 and TRBJ1-6; D uncertain. CDR3 nucleotides: TGTGCCAGCTCGCTGCCCAATTCACCCCTCCACTTT. This codes for CASSLPNSPLHF. Supplemented by reference TRBV18 and TRBJ1-6, the full variable domain reads NAGVMQNPRHLVRRRGQEARLRCSPMKGHSHVYWYRQLPEEGLKFMVYLQKENIIDESGMPKERFSAEFPKEGPSILRIQQVVRGDSAAYFCASSLPNSPLHFGNGTRLTVT.